This T cell receptor beta chain was identified in a study of blood T cells in healthy people across ages. Regarding the study as a whole: In older individuals, TCR beta diversity per million T cells was lower, falling roughly linearly with age.

This clonotype was counted ten times or more. Its antigen is not known. The length of the CDR3 is 14 residues. The germline CDR1 and CDR2 sequences are SGHTA and FQGNSA. V was shortened by 1 base and J by 6 bases, with 7 bases between the two germline ends. Then a second PCR, running roughly 7 to 11 cycles, was carried out with a sample-barcoded 5' primer and a J-beta primer mix. TCRdb processed the 5' RACE reads anew with MiXCR; each CDR3 protein has one entry. The table shows 750,000 to 1,000,000 distinct CDR3 sequences, with almost 30% occurring only once. These data were likewise used in another study, on T cells of mothers and their children. As that study records: Mothers and children who were related shared slightly more overlap than unrelated pairs, but not significantly more.

Sequenced sample: blood. The sequence was collected from a woman aged 40 to 49 in good health. The chain employs TRBV7-2 and TRBJ1-6, with D maybe TRBD1 (6 bases). The CDR3 DNA sequence: TGTGCCAGCAGCTTAGACAGGGCTAATTCACCCCTCCACTTT. Translation: CASSLDRANSPLHF.